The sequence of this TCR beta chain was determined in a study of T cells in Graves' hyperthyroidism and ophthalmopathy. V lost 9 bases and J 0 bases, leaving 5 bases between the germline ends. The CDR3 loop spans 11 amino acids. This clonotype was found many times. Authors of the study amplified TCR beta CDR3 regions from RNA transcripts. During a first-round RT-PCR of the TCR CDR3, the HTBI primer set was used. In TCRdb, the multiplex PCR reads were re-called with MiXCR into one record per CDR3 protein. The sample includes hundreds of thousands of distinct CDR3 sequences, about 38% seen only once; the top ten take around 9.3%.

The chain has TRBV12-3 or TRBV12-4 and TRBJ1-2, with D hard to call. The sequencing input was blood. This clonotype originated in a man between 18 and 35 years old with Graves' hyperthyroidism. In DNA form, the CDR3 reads TGTGCCAGTCCCACTAACTATGGCTACACCTTC. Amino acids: CASPTNYGYTF.